This T cell receptor beta chain was captured by sequencing in a study of post-analysis software for immune sequencing data (dated by TCRdb to between 2015 and 2017). With regard to the full study: Disease courses on record covered relapsing-remitting, secondary progressive and progressive-relapsing multiple sclerosis, though some patients had no subtype annotation. The patient repertoires were compared against around 11 previously published healthy control repertoires obtained from donors aged roughly 6 to 25 years. A subset of samples was prepared in parallel using single-end sample barcoding, then pooled and co-amplified after Illumina adapter ligation.

The paper's findings and limits, for the study overall: Significantly lower normalized Chao1 diversity was found in multiple sclerosis patients than in controls, suggesting substantial peripheral T-cell clonal expansion. Direct clustering with F measure revealed strong co-clustering of samples prepared in the same batch, which led to a batch-effect correction. The control group was slightly older than the multiple sclerosis patient group. Several TRBV segments, including TRBV5-6, TRBV5-1 and TRBV20-1, were significantly more frequent in patients than controls.

A word on this clonotype: Its target antigen remains unknown. Base qualities were left out, and no much larger clone turns up one base away.

CDR1 and CDR2 were assigned from the germline V gene as SGHRS and YFSETQ. The CDR3 has 14 amino acids, counting the end cysteine and phenylalanine. Only the CDR3 part of the read is kept: 42 bases, read in frame from the first base. Preparation of the library involved PCR. Instrument on record: Illumina HiSeq 2500. Unique molecular identifiers were incorporated into TCR beta cDNA libraries to reduce PCR and sequencing biases. Approximately 500,000 cDNA molecules were obtained per 1 to 10 million input T cells, so each molecule approximated one T cell. The patient libraries were prepared and sequenced using the same protocol as the earlier healthy control dataset. Within a given batch, samples were prepared together, multiplexed and sequenced on the same HiSeq lane. The source study handled its data this way. Raw barcoded reads were processed with MIGEC, and single-read molecular identifier groups were discarded before consensus assembly and CDR3 extraction. VDJtools was used for post-analysis of the clonotype tables, with diversity normalized by down-sampling every dataset to the smallest sample size. Repertoire overlap clustering matched CDR3 amino acid but not nucleotide sequences to correct batch-related cross-sample contamination. Starting from the raw public reads, TCRdb applied fastp trimming at Q25, assembled clones with MiXCR and retained in-frame beta chains. Entries are consolidated by CDR3 protein sequence, retaining the most common genes and DNA. The V and J calls were determined by TCRdb, not by the authors. This sample is represented by around 770,000 distinct CDR3 sequences; under 60% of them were singletons. The ten largest account for 4.9% of the sample.

To demonstrate the VDJtools post-analysis software, the study profiled TCR beta repertoires from the peripheral blood of about a dozen young patients with multiple sclerosis. The multiple sclerosis patients were children and adolescents ranging in age from roughly 6 to 16 years. The sequencing sample was made of blood. This clonotype was sampled from a girl aged 5 to 17 with multiple sclerosis. The rearrangement combines TRBV5-1 with TRBJ2-1; a stretch of 7 junction bases matches TRBD2. The end of the DNA fits TRBJ2-7 better, so the J call may be wrong. The nucleotides are TGCGCCAGCAGCTCCACGGGGGGTTCGCACGAGCAGTACTTC. Its protein product is CASSSTGGSHEQYF.